The 10 T cell receptor beta chains below come from one sample, sequenced in a study of radiotherapy plus CTLA-4 blockade in lung cancer. Profiling relied on immunoSEQ multiplex PCR, and the TCRdb table lists in-frame clones only, not all of them. This table holds tens of thousands of clones, 70% to 80% found once. Material: peripheral blood, obtained from a patient treated with radiotherapy plus ipilimumab. The origin of the receptors is a human donor with non-small cell lung cancer who had a complete response to radiotherapy plus ipilimumab.

The chain employs TRBV15 and TRBJ2-3; TRBD2 matches at 12 bases. The CDR3 runs to 18 residues. Germline trimming cut 0 bases from V and 0 bases from J; bases unmatched to any gene: 4. CDR1 LNHNV and CDR2 YYDKDF come from the germline V gene (reference sequence). CDR3 amino acids: CATSRDRTSGASTDTQYF. The CDR3 region has the DNA TGTGCCACCAGCAGAGACAGGACTAGCGGGGCAAGCACAGATACGCAGTATTTT.

CDR3 nucleotide sequence: TGTGCCAGCAGCTTGATGCTTGACGCGGGGACCCAGTACTTC. It yields the protein CASSLMLDAGTQYF. The rearrangement uses TRBV5-8 and TRBJ2-5; a possible D gene is TRBD2 (5 bases). The V end lost 1 base, the J end lost 7 bases, and 14 bases lay between the germline ends. The CDR3 spans 14 residues. Germline assignment: CDR1 SGHTS and CDR2 YDEGEE.

This chain uses TRBV29-1 with TRBJ2-2, with 8 positions matching TRBD1. V was clipped by 4 bases and J by 7 bases; unmatched bases: 8. The germline V gene encodes CDR1 SQVTM and CDR2 ANQGSEA. The CDR3 sequence is 14 residues long. The CDR3 is CSVVRRGRHGELFF. In DNA, the CDR3 is TGCAGCGTTGTCCGCAGGGGGCGTCACGGGGAGCTGTTTTTT.

The genes are TRBV19 and TRBJ1-2; D call uncertain. The CDR3 spans 13 residues. The germline V gene encodes CDR1 LNHDA and CDR2 SQIVND (reference sequence). V lost 3 bases, J lost 6 bases, and 11 bases lay in between. The CDR3 protein is CASSIGAGDGYTF. CDR3 DNA: TGTGCCAGTAGTATCGGTGCGGGCGATGGCTACACCTTC.

CDR3 coding DNA: TGTGCCATCAGTGAGGATGGACAGGGTGATACTGGGGCCAACGTCCTGACTTTC. Translated, it gives CAISEDGQGDTGANVLTF. The chain combines TRBV10-3 with TRBJ2-6; 8 bases align to TRBD1. The V gene's germline CDR1 is ENHRY and CDR2 SYGVKD. Unmatched junction bases numbered 8, after V lost 2 bases and J lost 2 bases. The CDR3 totals 18 residues.

CDR3 sequence (DNA): TGTGCCAGCAGTGAAGGGGGACAGGGAAAGACAGGCTACACCTTC. This encodes CASSEGGQGKTGYTF. The chain is built from TRBV6-1 and TRBJ1-2; 9 bases map to TRBD1. CDR3 length: 15 residues. Germline CDR1 and CDR2: MNHNS and SASEGT. After removal of 1 base from V and 8 bases from J, the junction contained 8 bases not matched to a gene.

This clone showed up just once. The chain links TRBV30 to TRBJ2-7; 7 nucleotides match TRBD2. Germline V CDR1 and CDR2: GTSNPN, SVGIG (reference sequence). J was trimmed by 6 bases and V by 1 base; bases with no gene match: 6. The CDR3 is 13 residues long. The CDR3 DNA reads TGTGCCTGGAGTGGAGTAACGGGAGGCGAGCAGTACTTC. This encodes CAWSGVTGGEQYF.

CDR3 region: CASYEEGAVSGYTF. DNA of the CDR3: TGTGCCAGCTATGAGGAGGGGGCGGTGAGTGGCTACACCTTC. The chain is built from TRBV7-9 and TRBJ1-2; TRBD1 agrees at 7 bases. J was trimmed by 7 bases and V by 8 bases; bases with no gene match: 13. The CDR3 extends over 14 amino acids. CDR1 SEHNR and CDR2 FQNEAQ come from the germline V gene (reference sequence).

This clone was detected only once. The chain links TRBV27 to TRBJ2-7; 9 positions agree with TRBD2. This CDR3 is built from 16 residues. After removal of 6 bases from V and 2 bases from J, the junction contained 11 bases not matched to a gene. CDR1 and CDR2 from the germline V gene are MNHEY and SMNVEV (reference sequence). The CDR3 spells CASSQLLAGRPYEQYV. The DNA of the CDR3 is TGTGCCAGCAGCCAACTTCTAGCGGGACGCCCCTACGAGCAGTACGTC.

This clone was recorded a few times. V is TRBV2 and J is TRBJ2-3; perhaps TRBD2 as D (5 bases). The CDR3 runs 14 residues. The V and J ends lost 4 bases and 6 bases respectively, with 14 bases between them. Germline V gene data show CDR1 as SNHLY and CDR2 as FYNNEI. CDR3: CASSVSDSGDTQYF. The CDR3 DNA is TGTGCCAGCAGTGTGAGCGACTCGGGGGATACGCAGTATTTT.